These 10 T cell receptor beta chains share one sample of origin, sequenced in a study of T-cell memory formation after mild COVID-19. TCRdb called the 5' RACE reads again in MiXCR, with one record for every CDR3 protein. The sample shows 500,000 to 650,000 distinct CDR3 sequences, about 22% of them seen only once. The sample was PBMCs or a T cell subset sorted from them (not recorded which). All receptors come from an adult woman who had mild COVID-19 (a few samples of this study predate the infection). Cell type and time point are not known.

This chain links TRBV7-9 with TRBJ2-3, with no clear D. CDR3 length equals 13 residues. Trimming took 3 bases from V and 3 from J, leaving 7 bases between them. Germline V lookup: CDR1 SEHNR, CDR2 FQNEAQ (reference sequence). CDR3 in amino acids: CASSFSYTDTQYF. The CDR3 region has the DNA TGTGCCAGCAGCTTCTCGTATACAGATACGCAGTATTTT.

CDR3 in DNA: TGTGCCAGCAGCTTGGACCAGTCGGGACACAATGAGCAGTTCTTC. This translates into CASSLDQSGHNEQFF. This chain joins TRBV5-4 and TRBJ2-1; D might be TRBD1 or TRBD2, each matching 5 bases. Germline V gene sequence: CDR1 SGHNT, CDR2 YYREEE (reference sequence). The CDR3 sequence is 15 residues long. V gave up 0 bases and J gave up 5 bases, with 12 bases separating them.

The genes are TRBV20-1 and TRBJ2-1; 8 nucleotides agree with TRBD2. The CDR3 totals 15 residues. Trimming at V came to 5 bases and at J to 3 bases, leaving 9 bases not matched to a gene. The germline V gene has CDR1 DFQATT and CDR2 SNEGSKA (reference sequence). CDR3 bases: TGCAGTGCTCAACGAACTAGCGGACTCTACAATGAGCAGTTCTTC. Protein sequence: CSAQRTSGLYNEQFF.

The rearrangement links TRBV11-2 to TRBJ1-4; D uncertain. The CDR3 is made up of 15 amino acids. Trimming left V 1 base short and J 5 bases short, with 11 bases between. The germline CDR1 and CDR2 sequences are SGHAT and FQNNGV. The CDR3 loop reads CASSLVVLGNEKLFF. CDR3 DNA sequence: TGTGCCAGCAGCTTAGTGGTACTCGGGAATGAAAAACTGTTTTTT.

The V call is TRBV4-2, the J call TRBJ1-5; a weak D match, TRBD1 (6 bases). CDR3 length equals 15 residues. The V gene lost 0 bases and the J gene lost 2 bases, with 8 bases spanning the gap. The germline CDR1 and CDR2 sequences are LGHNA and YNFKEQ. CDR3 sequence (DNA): TGTGCCAGCAGCCAAGAGGCAGGGGGCAATCAGCCCCAGCATTTT. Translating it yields CASSQEAGGNQPQHF.

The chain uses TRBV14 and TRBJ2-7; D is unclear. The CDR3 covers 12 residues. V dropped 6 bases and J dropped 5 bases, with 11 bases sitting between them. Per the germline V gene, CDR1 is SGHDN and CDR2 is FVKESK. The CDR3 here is CASRSLGHEQYF. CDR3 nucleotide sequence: TGTGCCAGCAGATCCCTCGGCCACGAGCAGTACTTC.

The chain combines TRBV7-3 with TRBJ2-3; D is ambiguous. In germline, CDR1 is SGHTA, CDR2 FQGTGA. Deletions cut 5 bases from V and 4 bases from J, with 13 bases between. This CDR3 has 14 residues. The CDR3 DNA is TGTGCCAGCAGCCTAAGAGATGTGGCAGATACGCAGTATTTT. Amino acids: CASSLRDVADTQYF.

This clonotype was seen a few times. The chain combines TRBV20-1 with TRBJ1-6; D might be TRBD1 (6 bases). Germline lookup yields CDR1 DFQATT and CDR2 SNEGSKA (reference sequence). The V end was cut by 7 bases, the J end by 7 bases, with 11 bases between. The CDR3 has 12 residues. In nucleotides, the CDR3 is TGCAGTGTATTTGGGGGCAATTCACCCCTCCACTTT. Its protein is CSVFGGNSPLHF.

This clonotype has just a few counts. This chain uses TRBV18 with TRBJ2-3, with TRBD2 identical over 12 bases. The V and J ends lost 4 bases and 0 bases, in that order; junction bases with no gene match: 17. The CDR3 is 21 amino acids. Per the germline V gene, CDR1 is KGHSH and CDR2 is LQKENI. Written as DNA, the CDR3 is TGTGCCAGCTCACGCCGACGACTAGCGGGAGAGGGCCACACAAGCACAGATACGCAGTATTTT. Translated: CASSRRRLAGEGHTSTDTQYF.

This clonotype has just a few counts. CDR3 residues: CASSSPGTGSGTEAFF. CDR3 sequence (DNA): TGTGCCAGCAGCTCACCCGGGACAGGCTCGGGAACTGAAGCTTTCTTT. The V call is TRBV7-9, the J call TRBJ1-1; 8 bases are shared with TRBD1. Losses at the gene ends were 4 bases for V and 5 bases for J; bases not matched to a gene: 12. CDR3 size: 16 residues. CDR1 SEHNR and CDR2 FQNEAQ come from the germline V gene (reference sequence).